This T cell receptor beta chain was identified in a study of blood T cell repertoires in COVID-19. Study at large: The origin of the acute and convalescent COVID-19 samples was the United States, Italy and Spain. T cells, B-cell-depleted T cells, or PBMCs provided the cDNA or gDNA that served as material.

Germline trimming cut 4 bases from V and 8 bases from J; bases unmatched to any gene: 8. Per germline, CDR1 SGHVS and CDR2 FQNEAQ. The CDR3 spans 14 residues. Authors' data handling: The authors estimated nucleated cell counts from reference gene primer amplification. Profiling relied on immunoSEQ multiplex PCR, and the TCRdb table lists in-frame clones only, not all of them. Clone size and V and J calls were adopted from that table, with D and trimming inferred from the DNA. Of hundreds of thousands of clones in the sample, roughly nine tenths were seen once. This receptor was identified in a man in his 60s who had recovered from COVID-19. Sequencing was carried out using peripheral blood. The chain couples TRBV7-8 to TRBJ1-2; 9 bases are shared with TRBD1. The CDR3 DNA follows: TGTGCCAGCAGCTCAGGGACAGGGCTTAAGGGCTACACCTTC. This translates into CASSSGTGLKGYTF. Drawing the rest from reference TRBV7-8 and TRBJ1-2, the complete variable domain is GAGVSQSPRYKVAKRGQDVALRCDPISGHVSLFWYQQALGQGPEFLTYFQNEAQLDKSGLPSDRFFAERPEGSVSTLKIQRTQQEDSAVYLCASSSGTGLKGYTFGSGTRLTVV.